The sequence of this T cell receptor (beta chain) was determined in a study of CD8 T cells in Susac syndrome. Trimming pared 3 bases from V and 3 bases from J, leaving 12 bases between. Germline V gives CDR1 MGHRA, CDR2 YSYEKL. There are 14 residues in the CDR3. RNA amounts of roughly 0.5 to 1 ug underwent reverse transcription with random hexamers. An immunoSEQ multiplex PCR generated amplified TCR beta CDR3 products spanning 54 Vbeta and 13 Jbeta. TCRdb reprocessed the immunoSEQ multiplex PCR reads with MiXCR, giving one entry per CDR3 protein. The table records 95,000 to 150,000 distinct CDR3 sequences, over 85% of them present only once. High-throughput TCR beta sequencing covered peripheral CD8+ and CD4+ T cells. Negative isolation was used for CD8+ and CD4+ T cells and FACS enrichment for TEMRA cells.

The TCR was taken from a human donor with multiple sclerosis. V is TRBV4-1 and J is TRBJ2-7; D is possibly TRBD1 (6 bases). The sequencing input was CD8+ T cells from PBMCs. The CDR3 sequence: CASSHQGSGYEQYF. DNA for the CDR3: TGCGCCAGCAGCCATCAGGGGAGCGGCTACGAGCAGTACTTC.